These T cell receptor beta chains were read from a single sample in a study of blood T cell repertoires in COVID-19. Repertoires were generated with immunoSEQ multiplex PCR, while TCRdb's copy carries only in-frame clones and drops some. The sample lists roughly 77,000 clones; roughly 80% were seen once. The specimen was peripheral blood. The source of these receptors is a man between 60 and 70 years old with COVID-19, enrolled during active disease. CDR3s include the opening cysteine and the closing phenylalanine or tryptophan. The order of the fields is J gene, clone size, V gene, D gene, CDR3 DNA, CDR3 protein. The D gene is left open where the match is weak. Only some rows state a clone size, as once, few, many or a class for expanded clones.

j_call: TRBJ1-2; clone_size: -; v_call: TRBV9; d_call: -; cdr3_nt: TGTGCCAGCAGCGTAGCTGGGGGCACTTCTGGCTACACCTTC; cdr3_aa: CASSVAGGTSGYTF
j_call: TRBJ2-5; clone_size: -; v_call: TRBV6-5; d_call: -; cdr3_nt: TGTGCCAGCAGCGGACATCCCTCAGGAGAGACCCAGTACTTC; cdr3_aa: CASSGHPSGETQYF
j_call: TRBJ2-7; clone_size: -; v_call: TRBV6-5; d_call: TRBD1; cdr3_nt: TGTGCCAGCAGTCTACAGGGGATGGATTACGAGCAGTACTTC; cdr3_aa: CASSLQGMDYEQYF
j_call: TRBJ1-2; clone_size: -; v_call: TRBV6-5; d_call: -; cdr3_nt: TGTGCCAACTCCTGGGACGCCAGGGGAAACTATGGCTACACCTTC; cdr3_aa: CANSWDARGNYGYTF
j_call: TRBJ2-2; clone_size: few; v_call: TRBV19; d_call: TRBD2; cdr3_nt: TGTGCCAGTAGTATTGGACTAGCGTATATCGGGGAGCTGTTTTTT; cdr3_aa: CASSIGLAYIGELFF
j_call: TRBJ2-5; clone_size: -; v_call: TRBV5-1; d_call: TRBD2; cdr3_nt: TGCGCCAGCAGCTTGGACCGGGAGGCCCAGTACTTC; cdr3_aa: CASSLDREAQYF
j_call: TRBJ1-1; clone_size: -; v_call: TRBV2; d_call: -; cdr3_nt: TGTGCCAGCATTAAAGACAGGTCTGGGACTGAAGCTTTCTTT; cdr3_aa: CASIKDRSGTEAFF
j_call: TRBJ1-3; clone_size: -; v_call: TRBV6-5; d_call: -; cdr3_nt: TGTGCCAGCAGCGTGCGATCCTCTGGAAACACCATATATTTT; cdr3_aa: CASSVRSSGNTIYF
j_call: TRBJ2-7; clone_size: -; v_call: TRBV3-1/TRBV3-2; d_call: -; cdr3_nt: TGTGCCAGCAGCCACGGGTTTTACGAGCAGTACTTC; cdr3_aa: CASSHGFYEQYF
j_call: TRBJ2-5; clone_size: -; v_call: TRBV12-5; d_call: TRBD2; cdr3_nt: TGTGCTAGTGGTCTTGTTCCCGAAGCGGGAGTAGAAGAGACCCAGTACTTC; cdr3_aa: CASGLVPEAGVEETQYF
j_call: TRBJ1-5; clone_size: once; v_call: TRBV6-5; d_call: -; cdr3_nt: TGTGCCAGCAGTTTTGCGAATCAGCCCCAGCATTTT; cdr3_aa: CASSFANQPQHF
j_call: TRBJ1-1; clone_size: -; v_call: TRBV10-3; d_call: TRBD1; cdr3_nt: TGTGCCATCAAGGGGGCGGGAAACACTGAAGCTTTCTTT; cdr3_aa: CAIKGAGNTEAFF
j_call: TRBJ2-6; clone_size: -; v_call: TRBV11-3; d_call: -; cdr3_nt: TGTGCCAGCAGCTTAGTTGGACTTGTCTCTGGGGCCAACGTCCTGACTTTC; cdr3_aa: CASSLVGLVSGANVLTF
j_call: TRBJ2-5; clone_size: -; v_call: TRBV19; d_call: -; cdr3_nt: TGTGCCAGTAGTAACGGTCCCGGAGAGACCCAGTACTTC; cdr3_aa: CASSNGPGETQYF
j_call: TRBJ1-6; clone_size: -; v_call: TRBV14; d_call: -; cdr3_nt: TGTGCCAGCAGCCAAGCCGTGGTCCGGGCGGGATCACCCCTCCACTTT; cdr3_aa: CASSQAVVRAGSPLHF
j_call: TRBJ1-4; clone_size: -; v_call: TRBV2; d_call: -; cdr3_nt: TGTGCCAGCTATAACCGGGACTTTGAGGGGAAACTGTTTTTT; cdr3_aa: CASYNRDFEGKLFF
j_call: TRBJ1-2; clone_size: -; v_call: TRBV7-3; d_call: TRBD1; cdr3_nt: TGTGCCAGCAGCTTAAGTCAAGGGGGCGGCTATGGCTACACCTTC; cdr3_aa: CASSLSQGGGYGYTF
j_call: TRBJ2-2; clone_size: once; v_call: TRBV6-4; d_call: TRBD1; cdr3_nt: TGTGCCAGCAGTGATGGGACAGGGGACACCGGGGAGCTGTTTTTT; cdr3_aa: CASSDGTGDTGELFF
j_call: TRBJ2-7; clone_size: -; v_call: TRBV13; d_call: -; cdr3_nt: TGTGCCAGCAGCTTATTTTCCGCCCCGGCGAGGGGGGAGCAGTACTTC; cdr3_aa: CASSLFSAPARGEQYF
j_call: TRBJ2-1; clone_size: -; v_call: TRBV11-3; d_call: -; cdr3_nt: TGTGCCAGCAGCTTAGGAGAGTATGAGCAGTTCTTC; cdr3_aa: CASSLGEYEQFF
j_call: TRBJ2-7; clone_size: -; v_call: TRBV19; d_call: -; cdr3_nt: TGTGCCAGTAGTCCCCTCGGGGGTTCCTACGAGCAGTACTTC; cdr3_aa: CASSPLGGSYEQYF
j_call: TRBJ1-5; clone_size: few; v_call: TRBV28; d_call: -; cdr3_nt: TGTGCCAGCAGTTTAGGGTATTTCAGGGCCGGGAGCAATCAGCCCCAGCATTTT; cdr3_aa: CASSLGYFRAGSNQPQHF
j_call: TRBJ1-2; clone_size: few; v_call: TRBV19; d_call: TRBD1; cdr3_nt: TGTGCCAGTAGTTCTCCGGACAGGAGGGGCTACACCTTC; cdr3_aa: CASSSPDRRGYTF
j_call: TRBJ1-2; clone_size: -; v_call: TRBV5-6; d_call: TRBD1; cdr3_nt: TGTGCCAGCAGCGTCCGGGACAGGGGGATCTATGGCTACACCTTC; cdr3_aa: CASSVRDRGIYGYTF
j_call: TRBJ1-1; clone_size: -; v_call: TRBV25-1; d_call: -; cdr3_nt: TGTGCCAGCAGGGACAGTTTAAACACTGAAGCTTTCTTT; cdr3_aa: CASRDSLNTEAFF
j_call: TRBJ2-1; clone_size: -; v_call: TRBV18; d_call: -; cdr3_nt: TGTGCCAGCTCACCCCCCTCCCTGACTAGTAACGGTGAGCAGTTCTTC; cdr3_aa: CASSPPSLTSNGEQFF
j_call: TRBJ1-2; clone_size: -; v_call: TRBV9; d_call: TRBD1; cdr3_nt: TGTGCCAGCAGCAAAGACAGGGGCTATGGCTACACCTTC; cdr3_aa: CASSKDRGYGYTF
j_call: TRBJ1-2; clone_size: -; v_call: TRBV6-5; d_call: -; cdr3_nt: TGTGCCAGCAGTTACTCGGGCAGGGGAGAAGGCTACACCTTC; cdr3_aa: CASSYSGRGEGYTF
j_call: TRBJ2-1; clone_size: -; v_call: TRBV11-3; d_call: -; cdr3_nt: TGTGCCAGCAGCTTGGGGCTGAAAACCTACAATGAGCAGTTCTTC; cdr3_aa: CASSLGLKTYNEQFF
j_call: TRBJ1-6; clone_size: -; v_call: TRBV7-2; d_call: -; cdr3_nt: TGTGCCAGCAGCCGCTATAATTCACCCCTCCACTTT; cdr3_aa: CASSRYNSPLHF
j_call: TRBJ2-1; clone_size: -; v_call: TRBV9; d_call: TRBD2; cdr3_nt: TGTGCCAGCGGAGGTCTGAGCGGGAGGAACAATGAGCAGTTCTTC; cdr3_aa: CASGGLSGRNNEQFF
j_call: TRBJ2-3; clone_size: once; v_call: TRBV5-1; d_call: -; cdr3_nt: TGCGCCAGCAGGCGGGACTCCACAGATACGCAGTATTTT; cdr3_aa: CASRRDSTDTQYF
j_call: TRBJ1-4; clone_size: -; v_call: TRBV5-1; d_call: -; cdr3_nt: TGCGCCAGCAGAACCGGGACGGGAGATGAAAAACTGTTTTTT; cdr3_aa: CASRTGTGDEKLFF
j_call: TRBJ2-4; clone_size: -; v_call: TRBV7-9; d_call: TRBD2; cdr3_nt: TGTGCCAGCAGCGCAACCCATGTAGGAGCGGGAGACATTCAGTACTTC; cdr3_aa: CASSATHVGAGDIQYF
j_call: TRBJ1-4; clone_size: -; v_call: TRBV5-1; d_call: -; cdr3_nt: TGCGCCAGCAGCCGCAACACAGTTTATGGCGAAAAACTGTTTTTT; cdr3_aa: CASSRNTVYGEKLFF
j_call: TRBJ2-2; clone_size: many; v_call: TRBV13; d_call: TRBD2; cdr3_nt: TGTGCCAGCAGCTCCCCGGGACTAGGAAGCGGGGAGCTGTTTTTT; cdr3_aa: CASSSPGLGSGELFF
j_call: TRBJ2-1; clone_size: -; v_call: TRBV24-1; d_call: TRBD1; cdr3_nt: TGTGCCACCAGTGATCCGACAGGGTATGCGAACAATGAGCAGTTCTTC; cdr3_aa: CATSDPTGYANNEQFF
j_call: TRBJ2-1; clone_size: -; v_call: TRBV11-2; d_call: -; cdr3_nt: TGTGCCAGCAGCTTAGAACTAGTCGATGAGCAGTTCTTC; cdr3_aa: CASSLELVDEQFF
j_call: TRBJ1-1; clone_size: -; v_call: TRBV11-2; d_call: -; cdr3_nt: TGTGCCAGCAGCTTAGATAGCAACACTGAAGCTTTCTTT; cdr3_aa: CASSLDSNTEAFF
j_call: TRBJ1-2; clone_size: -; v_call: TRBV25-1; d_call: TRBD1; cdr3_nt: TGTGCCAGCAGCAGACAGGGGTATGGCTACACCTTC; cdr3_aa: CASSRQGYGYTF
j_call: TRBJ2-7; clone_size: -; v_call: TRBV3-1/TRBV3-2; d_call: TRBD2; cdr3_nt: TGTGCCAGCAGCCAACGGGGGGGCCCCTCCTACGAGCAGTACTTC; cdr3_aa: CASSQRGGPSYEQYF
j_call: TRBJ2-2; clone_size: -; v_call: TRBV10-2; d_call: -; cdr3_nt: TGCGCCAGCAGTCGGCGGGCGGCCGGGGAGCTGTTTTTT; cdr3_aa: CASSRRAAGELFF
j_call: TRBJ1-3; clone_size: -; v_call: TRBV27; d_call: TRBD1; cdr3_nt: TGTGCCAGCAGTTCCCGGGACAGCGGAAACACCATATATTTT; cdr3_aa: CASSSRDSGNTIYF
j_call: TRBJ2-7; clone_size: -; v_call: TRBV6-5; d_call: -; cdr3_nt: TGTGCCAGCAACGCCCAAAGGTGGGGCGGGCAGTACTTC; cdr3_aa: CASNAQRWGGQYF
j_call: TRBJ2-3; clone_size: -; v_call: TRBV4-1; d_call: -; cdr3_nt: TGCGCCAGCAGCCACCGGTTGAGTCTAGTCCCCACAGATACGCAGTATTTT; cdr3_aa: CASSHRLSLVPTDTQYF
j_call: TRBJ2-1; clone_size: -; v_call: TRBV16; d_call: TRBD1; cdr3_nt: TGTGCCAGCAGCCAATCTGGGACAGATTACAATGAGCAGTTCTTC; cdr3_aa: CASSQSGTDYNEQFF
j_call: TRBJ2-1; clone_size: -; v_call: TRBV7-3; d_call: TRBD2; cdr3_nt: TGTGCCAGCAGCTCCGTTAGCGGGAGTTGGAATGAGCAGTTCTTC; cdr3_aa: CASSSVSGSWNEQFF
j_call: TRBJ1-2; clone_size: -; v_call: TRBV2; d_call: TRBD1; cdr3_nt: TGTGCCAGCAGGGGGACAGGGCTGGTCTATGGCTACACCTTC; cdr3_aa: CASRGTGLVYGYTF
j_call: TRBJ2-3; clone_size: -; v_call: TRBV7-3; d_call: TRBD2; cdr3_nt: TGTGCCAGCAGTCCTTTAGCGGGGGGACCAGATACGCAGTATTTT; cdr3_aa: CASSPLAGGPDTQYF
j_call: TRBJ2-3; clone_size: once; v_call: TRBV7-9; d_call: -; cdr3_nt: TGTGCCAGCAGCTTAAACGTGGGCTTGGATACGCAGTATTTT; cdr3_aa: CASSLNVGLDTQYF
j_call: TRBJ1-3; clone_size: many; v_call: TRBV6-2/TRBV6-3; d_call: -; cdr3_nt: TGTGCCAGCAGTTACCCCGGTTTGGGAAACACCATATATTTT; cdr3_aa: CASSYPGLGNTIYF
j_call: TRBJ1-2; clone_size: -; v_call: TRBV27; d_call: TRBD1; cdr3_nt: TGTGCCAGCAGTTCCCCCGGGACAGGGGTGAGGGGCTACACCTTC; cdr3_aa: CASSSPGTGVRGYTF
j_call: TRBJ2-5; clone_size: -; v_call: TRBV6-5; d_call: TRBD2; cdr3_nt: TGTGCCAGCACGAGCGGGATATCATTAGTGGAGACCCAGTACTTC; cdr3_aa: CASTSGISLVETQYF
j_call: TRBJ2-3; clone_size: -; v_call: TRBV9; d_call: -; cdr3_nt: TGTGCCAGCAGCGCTCGGGACTCGAAAAGGGATACGCAGTATTTT; cdr3_aa: CASSARDSKRDTQYF